This T cell receptor beta chain was sequenced for a study of control samples from healthy donors and cancer patients. V was shortened by 5 bases and J by 2 bases, with 10 bases between the two germline ends. CDR1 MDHEN and CDR2 SYDVKM come from the germline V gene. There are 14 residues in the CDR3. The repertoire was sequenced with immunoSEQ multiplex PCR; TCRdb's copy has only in-frame clones and lacks some. The profile covers 170,000 or so clones, with just over 90% appearing a single time and roughly 1.3% taken by the ten largest. The sequenced sample was blood. This clonotype originated in a man aged 30 to 45 in good health. The chain recombines TRBV28 with TRBJ1-5, with a weak D call TRBD1 (6 bases). The CDR3 nucleotides read TGTGCCAGCAGTCGGGCAGGGGGCAATCAGCCCCAGCATTTT. Protein sequence: CASSRAGGNQPQHF.